This is a list of T cell receptor beta chains from one sample in a study of blood T cell repertoires in COVID-19. Sequenced by immunoSEQ multiplex PCR; TCRdb stores in-frame clones only, minus some. The profile shows about 330,000 clones, approximately 89% of them singletons. The sample was PBMCs or T cells enriched from blood (not recorded which). These receptors originate from a young man who had recovered from COVID-19. Each CDR3 is given with its conserved first and last residue. A D gene is named only where the DNA matches it firmly. Clone size is shown for a subset of rows, as once, few, many or a class of expanded clone.

TRBV12-3/TRBV12-4,-,TRBJ1-2,-,TGTGCCACCAGGGGAAGGGGGGGCTACACCTTC,CATRGRGGYTF
TRBV28,-,TRBJ1-4,-,TGTGCCAGCAGTCTATTGGGGCAGGGGAATGAAAAACTGTTTTTT,CASSLLGQGNEKLFF
TRBV28,-,TRBJ1-3,TRBD1,TGTGCCAGCAGTTTTAACAGGGGCTCTGGAAACACCATATATTTT,CASSFNRGSGNTIYF
TRBV28,-,TRBJ1-2,TRBD1,TGTGCCAGCAGTTTAGACGGACAGGGCCTGTATGGCTACACCTTC,CASSLDGQGLYGYTF
TRBV11-3,once,TRBJ2-7,-,TGTGCCAGCAGCTTAAATTGGGGCCTCGTGGGGGAGCAGTACTTC,CASSLNWGLVGEQYF
TRBV5-4,-,TRBJ2-1,TRBD2,TGTGCCAGCAGCTCCCCGGGACTAGCCCACAATGAGCAGTTCTTC,CASSSPGLAHNEQFF
TRBV3-1/TRBV3-2,once,TRBJ1-5,-,TGTGCCAGCAGTTTCCAACAGAGTCCCCAGCATTTT,CASSFQQSPQHF
TRBV9,-,TRBJ2-5,TRBD2,TGTGCCAGCAGCGAGCGCGGGGGAGTAGCGCGGCAGACCCAGTACTTC,CASSERGGVARQTQYF
TRBV28,-,TRBJ1-6,TRBD1,TGTGCCAGCAGCAATCCCGCGGACAGGGGGCTGGGTGCATCACCCCTCCACTTT,CASSNPADRGLGASPLHF
TRBV10-3,-,TRBJ1-6,TRBD1,TGTGCCATCAGTGCAGAGAGGGGGCTAGGGTCACCCCTCCACTTT,CAISAERGLGSPLHF
TRBV6-5,-,TRBJ1-5,TRBD1,TGTGCCAGCATCTTAGACAGGGGAATGGGTCAGCCCCAGCATTTT,CASILDRGMGQPQHF
TRBV30,-,TRBJ1-5,TRBD1,TGTGCCTGGTGGGACAGGGATAGCAATCAGCCCCAGCATTTT,CAWWDRDSNQPQHF
TRBV7-9,-,TRBJ2-5,-,TGTGCCAGCAGCCCACTAAATAGGCAGCAAGAGACCCAGTACTTC,CASSPLNRQQETQYF
TRBV19,-,TRBJ2-5,-,TGTGCCAGTAGTATGTGGGGGGGCTTCCAAGAGACCCAGTACTTC,CASSMWGGFQETQYF
TRBV9,-,TRBJ2-7,TRBD1,TGTGCCAGCAGCGTAGCTGGGGGACAGCTCCGTGAGCAGTACTTC,CASSVAGGQLREQYF
TRBV7-2,-,TRBJ2-7,TRBD2,TGTGCCAGCAGCCCGAGCGGGGGGTCCTACGAGCAGTACTTC,CASSPSGGSYEQYF
TRBV7-9,-,TRBJ2-1,TRBD1,TGTGCCAGCAGCTCCAGGGGGCATCGGGAGCAGTTCTTC,CASSSRGHREQFF
TRBV11-3,once,TRBJ2-1,TRBD2,TGTGCCAGCAGCTTAAGCGGGGGGGCTGAAAATGAGCAGTTCTTC,CASSLSGGAENEQFF
TRBV28,-,TRBJ2-2,TRBD1,TGTGCCAGCAGTTCAGGGGGCGAGGGGACCGGGGAGCTGTTTTTT,CASSSGGEGTGELFF
TRBV4-2,-,TRBJ2-1,-,TGTGCCAGCAGCCAATTAGACGGGACTTCCACTTACAATGAGCAGTTCTTC,CASSQLDGTSTYNEQFF
TRBV18,-,TRBJ2-3,-,TGTGCCAGCTCACCACCAAGGACAGCTCAGGGCACAGATACGCAGTATTTT,CASSPPRTAQGTDTQYF
TRBV10-2,-,TRBJ1-1,-,TGCGCCAGCACCGGGGGCACTGAAGCTTTCTTT,CASTGGTEAFF
TRBV15,-,TRBJ2-5,TRBD2,TGTGCCACCAGCAGAAGTCTAGCTAGCGGGGAACAAGAGACCCAGTACTTC,CATSRSLASGEQETQYF
TRBV19,-,TRBJ1-6,TRBD1,TGTGCCAGCGGAGGACAGGGTTACCTAAGTTATAATTCACCCCTCCACTTT,CASGGQGYLSYNSPLHF
TRBV12-3/TRBV12-4,once,TRBJ1-3,-,TGTGCCAGCAGTTTAGACGTCAGCGGTCTATGTTTT,CASSLDVSGLCF
TRBV25-1,few,TRBJ2-1,-,TGTGCCAGCAGTGACTGGGGCAGCGCGGTCGGGTACAATGAGCAGTTCTTC,CASSDWGSAVGYNEQFF
TRBV5-1,-,TRBJ2-1,-,TGCGCCAGCAGCCCCCAGGGAGAGCAGTTCTTC,CASSPQGEQFF
TRBV3-1/TRBV3-2,-,TRBJ1-2,-,TGTGCCAGCAGCAAAGGGCAGGGAACCCTCTTC,CASSKGQGTLF
TRBV6-5,once,TRBJ1-1,-,TGTGCCAGCAGTTACGGGGGGTGGGACACTGAAGCTTTCTTT,CASSYGGWDTEAFF
TRBV9,once,TRBJ2-2,TRBD2,TGTGCCAGCAGCGCCGAACCGGGGGGAAGGGCCGGGGAGCTGTTTTTT,CASSAEPGGRAGELFF
TRBV7-9,-,TRBJ1-5,-,TGTGCCAGCAGCTCCTATAGCAATCAGCCCCAGCATTTT,CASSSYSNQPQHF
TRBV5-1,-,TRBJ1-3,-,TGCGCCAGCAGCTTGGAGACAGGATTAATTGGAAACACCATATATTTT,CASSLETGLIGNTIYF
TRBV5-1,-,TRBJ1-3,TRBD1,TGCGCCAGCAGCTTCGATTCGACAGGGGGCTCTGGAAACACCATATATTTT,CASSFDSTGGSGNTIYF
TRBV24-1,-,TRBJ1-2,-,TGTGCCACCCGCCCAGCGGGAAGCTATGGCTACACCTTC,CATRPAGSYGYTF
TRBV10-3,-,TRBJ2-2,TRBD2,TGTGCCATCAGTGAGACAAGCGGGGGTAACACCGGGGAGCTGTTTTTT,CAISETSGGNTGELFF
TRBV21-1,-,TRBJ1-4,-,TGTGCCAGCAGCAAAGCTCAGGGAGGCGAAAAACTGTTTTTT,CASSKAQGGEKLFF
TRBV30,-,TRBJ2-3,-,TGTGCCTGGAGTATCATCAAGATCTATCGCACAGATACGCAGTATTTT,CAWSIIKIYRTDTQYF
TRBV21-1,once,TRBJ1-2,-,TGTGCCAGCAGCAAACTACAGATTAACTATGGCTACACCTTC,CASSKLQINYGYTF
TRBV3-1/TRBV3-2,-,TRBJ2-1,TRBD1,TGTGCCAGCAGCCAAGACCGGACAGGATACAATGAGCAGTTCTTC,CASSQDRTGYNEQFF
TRBV9,-,TRBJ2-7,TRBD2,TGTGCCAGCAGCGTAGAACTAGCGGGGACTTACGAGCAGTACTTC,CASSVELAGTYEQYF
TRBV27,-,TRBJ2-5,TRBD1,TGTGCCAGCAGTTTGGACAGGGAAGAGACCCAGTACTTC,CASSLDREETQYF
TRBV6-2/TRBV6-3,-,TRBJ2-1,TRBD2,TGTGCCAGCAGCCTGACTAGCGGTTCCTACAATGAGCAGTTCTTC,CASSLTSGSYNEQFF
TRBV6-1,-,TRBJ1-6,TRBD1,TGTGCCAGCAGTGAAGTCGGGGACAGGGGATATTCACCCCTCCACTTT,CASSEVGDRGYSPLHF
TRBV18,-,TRBJ2-4,TRBD1,TGTGCCAGCTCACCACTTGGACAGGGCGTCAAAAACATTCAGTACTTC,CASSPLGQGVKNIQYF
TRBV5-1,-,TRBJ1-5,TRBD1,TGCGCCAGCAGCCCAGGCGGACAGGGGGCAGGTCAGCCCCAGCATTTT,CASSPGGQGAGQPQHF
TRBV11-2,-,TRBJ2-3,-,TGTGCCAGCACCCGGTTGGTACAGGGCACAGATACGCAGTATTTT,CASTRLVQGTDTQYF
TRBV5-4,-,TRBJ1-6,TRBD1,TGTGCCAGCAGCTCCGGGACAGGGACCTATAATTCACCCCTCCACTTT,CASSSGTGTYNSPLHF
TRBV28,-,TRBJ2-7,TRBD1,TGTGCCAGCAGTTCCGGGACAGGGGCTCTCGAGCAGTACTTC,CASSSGTGALEQYF
TRBV4-1,-,TRBJ1-2,-,TGCGCCAGCAGCCAGTCGACAGCGGGTGCTAACTATGGCTACACCTTC,CASSQSTAGANYGYTF
TRBV30,-,TRBJ1-1,-,TGTGCCTGGAAAGACATAATCACTGAAGCTTTCTTT,CAWKDIITEAFF
TRBV7-7,-,TRBJ1-2,TRBD1,TGTGCCAGCAGCTCAGGGGGGCCGCAGACCTTC,CASSSGGPQTF
TRBV19,once,TRBJ2-5,TRBD1,TGTGCCAGTACCCTGACAGGGGGTAGACAAGAGACCCAGTACTTC,CASTLTGGRQETQYF
TRBV6-5,-,TRBJ1-1,TRBD1,TGTGCCAGCAGTTACTCGTCAGGGGGGAACACTGAAGCTTTCTTT,CASSYSSGGNTEAFF
TRBV5-6,-,TRBJ1-6,-,TGTGCCAGCAGCTTGGAAGGGGCGTTGTCTAATTCACCCCTCCACTTT,CASSLEGALSNSPLHF
TRBV18,-,TRBJ1-3,-,TGTGCCAGCTCACCACCTGCAGGATACTCTGGAAACACCATATATTTT,CASSPPAGYSGNTIYF
TRBV28,once,TRBJ1-2,TRBD1,TGTGCCAGCAGTTACAGGGGGGACTATGGCTACACCTTC,CASSYRGDYGYTF
TRBV10-3,few,TRBJ1-2,-,TGTGCCATCAGCCTACAGGAAAACTATGGCTACACCTTC,CAISLQENYGYTF
TRBV5-1,-,TRBJ1-2,-,TGCGCCAGCAGCTTGAACCCCGGACAGAGGAGTGCCTACACCTTC,CASSLNPGQRSAYTF
TRBV6-1,-,TRBJ1-2,-,TGTGCCAGCAGTGAAGCTCCTTCCTATGGCTACACCTTC,CASSEAPSYGYTF